These 28 T cell receptor beta chains were all obtained from the same sample, sequenced in a study of shared clonotypes between healthy human individuals. Clones were read by immunoSEQ multiplex PCR, and TCRdb kept only the in-frame ones, dropping some. The sample consists of under 600,000 clones, around 96% of them appearing once. Sample: naive CD4+ T cells sorted from blood. Indicated subset: CD45RA+ positively selected. The source of these receptors is a woman aged 25 to 39 in good health.

V usage is TRBV5-1 and J usage is TRBJ2-6; no clear D. With 2 bases removed from V and 0 bases from J, the gap between germline ends came to 9 bases. The CDR3 runs to 16 residues. The V gene's germline CDR1 is SGHRS and CDR2 YFSETQ. The CDR3 loop is CASSLGLVSGANVLTF. The CDR3 nucleotides read TGCGCCAGCAGCTTAGGATTGGTCTCTGGGGCCAACGTCCTGACTTTC.

The chain carries TRBV2 and TRBJ2-7, with 11 bases aligning to TRBD1. The CDR3 sequence is 15 residues long. Germline values: CDR1 SNHLY, CDR2 FYNNEI. V lost 6 bases to trimming and J lost 2 bases; unmatched junction nucleotides: 6. The CDR3 here is CASRARGQGAYEQYF. The CDR3 coding sequence is TGTGCCAGCAGGGCTCGGGGACAGGGGGCCTACGAGCAGTACTTC.

J is TRBJ2-2 and V is TRBV28; no clear D gene. The CDR3 is 12 residues long. Trimming shortened V by 6 bases and J by 1 base, and 3 bases separated the two germline ends. CDR1 is MDHEN and CDR2 is SYDVKM in the germline V gene. The CDR3: CASRRNTGELFF. CDR3 bases: TGTGCCAGCAGAAGGAACACCGGGGAGCTGTTTTTT.

V and J are TRBV10-2 and TRBJ1-2, with 8 bases lining up with TRBD1. The CDR3 runs 14 residues. Trimming at V came to 3 bases and at J to 6 bases, leaving 6 bases not matched to a gene. In germline, CDR1 is WSHSY, CDR2 SAAADI. The CDR3 nucleotides are TGCGCCAGCAGTGAAACCCAGGGGGCAAATGGCTACACCTTC. Encoded protein: CASSETQGANGYTF.

V is TRBV27 and J is TRBJ2-3; 9 nucleotides match TRBD2. V shed 8 bases and J 1 base; nucleotides not matched to a gene: 4. The CDR3 has 14 residues. The germline gives CDR1 MNHEY, CDR2 SMNVEV (reference sequence). CDR3 nucleotide sequence: TGTGCCAGCGGGGGACTAGCCGGCACAGATACGCAGTATTTT. Translation: CASGGLAGTDTQYF.

This sequence joins TRBV6-1 and TRBJ2-3, with D perhaps TRBD2 (6 bases). CDR3 length equals 15 residues. Trimming removed 6 bases at V and 1 base at J, with 14 bases between. Germline V gene sequence: CDR1 MNHNS, CDR2 SASEGT. The CDR3 is CASRKEASGTDTQYF. CDR3 sequence (DNA): TGTGCCAGCAGGAAAGAGGCTAGCGGCACAGATACGCAGTATTTT.

This chain links TRBV5-1 with TRBJ2-3; D uncertain. V lost 0 bases, J lost 1 base, and 15 bases lay in between. There are 17 residues in the CDR3. The germline gives CDR1 SGHRS, CDR2 YFSETQ. The CDR3 bases are TGCGCCAGCAGCTTGGGCGCCGGTTTAGGTCGCACAGATACGCAGTATTTT. This gives the protein CASSLGAGLGRTDTQYF.

This rearrangement joins TRBV5-1 to TRBJ2-7, with 8 bases aligning to TRBD1. This CDR3 has 13 residues. Germline values: CDR1 SGHRS, CDR2 YFSETQ. The V segment lost 3 bases and the J segment 7 bases; nucleotides outside the gene matches: 6. For the CDR3, the DNA is TGCGCCAGCAGCTCGGACAGGGCTCGGGAGCAGTACTTC. Protein sequence: CASSSDRAREQYF.

The chain couples TRBV5-1 to TRBJ1-1; D ambiguous. Trimming shortened V by 4 bases and J by 4 bases, and 20 bases separated the two germline ends. The CDR3 loop spans 16 amino acids. CDR1 is SGHRS, CDR2 YFSETQ, per germline. The CDR3 protein is CASSALQLGVGTEAFF. The DNA of the CDR3 is TGCGCCAGCAGCGCCCTGCAACTCGGGGTGGGCACTGAAGCTTTCTTT.

This clone showed up just once. CDR3 sequence reads: CASSLLADTYNEQFF. The CDR3 nucleotides are TGTGCCAGCAGCTTGCTAGCGGATACCTACAATGAGCAGTTCTTC. The chain joins TRBV7-9 to TRBJ2-1; the match to TRBD2 covers 7 bases. The CDR3 loop spans 15 amino acids. CDR1 SEHNR and CDR2 FQNEAQ come from the germline V gene (reference sequence). The junction had 4 bases not matched to a gene; V was cut back by 3 bases and J by 2 bases.

As for this clone: Other DNA sequences in this sample translate to the same CDR3. V usage is TRBV7-9 and J usage is TRBJ2-7, with 7 bases lining up with TRBD1. There are 13 residues in the CDR3. From germline, CDR1 is SEHNR and CDR2 FQNEAQ (reference sequence). V shed 7 bases, J shed 2 bases, and the junction held 5 bases outside the gene matches. The CDR3 protein is CASTRQGTYEQYF. The CDR3 bases are TGTGCCAGCACCCGACAGGGAACCTACGAGCAGTACTTC.

The CDR3 loop is CASSLKRDSNTGELFF. The DNA of the CDR3 is TGTGCCAGCAGCTTAAAGCGGGACTCGAACACCGGGGAGCTGTTTTTT. The chain is built from TRBV5-4 and TRBJ2-2; 7 positions agree with TRBD2. Trimming removed 2 bases from V and 0 bases from J; junction bases left unmatched: 4. The CDR3 has 16 residues. Germline CDR1 and CDR2: SGHNT and YYREEE (reference sequence).

About this clone: Other DNA sequences from this sample encode an identical CDR3 as well. The chain is built from TRBV5-1 and TRBJ2-1, with D unclear. Trimming took 1 base from V and 5 from J, leaving 7 bases between them. Germline CDR1 is SGHRS and CDR2 is YFSETQ. The CDR3 loop spans 13 amino acids. The CDR3 region is CASSLRSNNEQFF. As DNA, the CDR3 is TGCGCCAGCAGCTTGCGTAGCAACAATGAGCAGTTCTTC.

This clone has a single count. The chain has TRBV18 and TRBJ1-1, with TRBD1 identical over 7 bases. With V trimmed by 1 base and J by 8 bases, 10 bases remained unmatched. The CDR3 has 15 residues. The germline gives CDR1 KGHSH, CDR2 LQKENI. CDR3 bases: TGTGCCAGCTCACCACAGGGGGCGCTTGTGGGGGAAGCTTTCTTT. Its protein product is CASSPQGALVGEAFF.

This chain joins TRBV7-9 and TRBJ1-6; D unclear. The CDR3 length is 12 residues. The V end lost 1 base, the J end lost 7 bases, and 2 bases lay between the germline ends. The germline gives CDR1 SEHNR, CDR2 FQNEAQ (reference sequence). The DNA for the CDR3 is TGTGCCAGCAGCTTAGGCAATTCACCCCTCCACTTT. Protein sequence: CASSLGNSPLHF.

The J gene is TRBJ2-3, the V gene TRBV28, with TRBD1 identical over 7 bases. Germline CDR1 is MDHEN and CDR2 is SYDVKM. This CDR3 comprises 15 residues. The J segment lost 6 bases and the V segment lost 3 bases, leaving 9 bases of the junction unmatched. In DNA form, the CDR3 reads TGTGCCAGCAGTTTTAGACAGGGTGCCTGGGATACGCAGTATTTT. It yields the protein CASSFRQGAWDTQYF.

J is TRBJ2-1 and V is TRBV5-1, with D perhaps given as TRBD1 or TRBD2 (5 bases each). Trimming shortened V by 4 bases and J by 0 bases, and 17 bases separated the two germline ends. This CDR3 contains 17 residues. In germline, CDR1 is SGHRS, CDR2 YFSETQ. The CDR3 sequence is CASSRGEARGSYNEQFF. The DNA of the CDR3 is TGCGCCAGCAGCAGGGGTGAGGCGAGGGGCTCCTACAATGAGCAGTTCTTC.

V and J are TRBV28 and TRBJ2-7; 10 nucleotides agree with TRBD2. V lost 6 bases to trimming and J lost 0 bases; unmatched junction nucleotides: 2. The CDR3 has 14 amino acids. CDR1 MDHEN and CDR2 SYDVKM come from the germline V gene. Here the CDR3 DNA reads TGTGCCAGCAGATCTAGCGGGAGCTCCTACGAGCAGTACTTC. This translates into CASRSSGSSYEQYF.

The chain recombines TRBV7-9 with TRBJ2-5, with a weak D call TRBD1 (6 bases). The last part of the DNA fits TRBJ2-7 better; the J call may be wrong. The CDR3 loop spans 13 amino acids. Germline CDR1 and CDR2: SEHNR and FQNEAQ (reference sequence). The CDR3 here is CASSYRADYEQYF. The CDR3 DNA reads as TGTGCCAGCAGCTACAGGGCGGACTACGAGCAGTACTTC.

This chain connects TRBV10-3 to TRBJ1-6, with D perhaps matching TRBD1 (5 bases). The ends were cut back, 4 bases at V and 0 bases at J, with 13 bases in the middle. Germline CDR1 reads ENHRY; CDR2 reads SYGVKD. The CDR3 is 17 residues long. The CDR3 nucleotides are TGTGCCATCAGTGCTGGCAGGGAAAGCTCCTATAATTCACCCCTCCACTTT. Residues: CAISAGRESSYNSPLHF.

The genes are TRBV15 and TRBJ1-5; weak D call: TRBD1 (5 bases). Germline CDR1 and CDR2: LNHNV and YYDKDF (reference sequence). The V end was cut by 3 bases, the J end by 2 bases, with 11 bases between. This CDR3 has 15 amino acids. CDR3 amino acids: CATSRAGRGNQPQHF. DNA for the CDR3: TGTGCCACCAGCAGGGCGGGGCGAGGCAATCAGCCCCAGCATTTT.

This clone was seen a handful of times. The chain couples TRBV19 to TRBJ2-2, with 13 bases identical to TRBD2. The length of the CDR3 is 17 residues. V was pared by 6 bases and J by 5 bases, with 9 bases of the junction left unmatched. In germline, CDR1 is LNHDA, CDR2 SQIVND (reference sequence). The CDR3 loop is CASSPGLAGVGTGELFF. CDR3 coding DNA: TGTGCCAGTAGCCCAGGACTAGCGGGAGTAGGAACCGGGGAGCTGTTTTTT. Complete variable domain (other parts from reference TRBV19 and TRBJ2-2): DGGITQSPKYLFRKEGQNVTLSCEQNLNHDAMYWYRQDPGQGLRLIYYSQIVNDFQKGDIAEGYSVSREKKESFPLTVTSAQKNPTAFYLCASSPGLAGVGTGELFFGEGSRLTVL.

The chain has TRBV30 and TRBJ1-1; D gene ambiguous. Between the trimmed V and J ends, which lost 0 bases and 0 bases, there was a span of 5 bases. Germline CDR1 reads GTSNPN; CDR2 reads SVGIG (reference sequence). The length of the CDR3 is 13 residues. CDR3 protein: CAWSVGMNTEAFF. DNA of the CDR3: TGTGCCTGGAGTGTGGGTATGAACACTGAAGCTTTCTTT.

For this clone: Other DNA sequences within the sample encode an identical CDR3. The V call is TRBV18, the J call TRBJ2-7, with D perhaps matching TRBD1 (5 bases). The CDR3 loop spans 13 amino acids. Germline values: CDR1 KGHSH, CDR2 LQKENI. V was clipped by 3 bases and J by 1 base, with 7 bases between them. The CDR3 loop reads CASSPDRSYEQYF. DNA of the CDR3: TGTGCCAGCTCACCCGACAGATCCTACGAGCAGTACTTC.

The gene calls are TRBV6-6 and TRBJ1-5; the D is unclear. Germline V gene data show CDR1 as MNHNY and CDR2 as SVGAGI (reference sequence). V lost 6 bases, J lost 2 bases, and 8 bases lay in between. The CDR3 consists of 13 residues. The CDR3 reads CASSFGGNQPQHF. Written as DNA, the CDR3 is TGTGCCAGCAGCTTTGGGGGCAATCAGCCCCAGCATTTT.

The chain employs TRBV5-5 and TRBJ2-7; 12 nucleotides line up with TRBD2. From germline, CDR1 is SGHKS and CDR2 YYEKEE (reference sequence). There are 15 residues in the CDR3. The junction had 3 bases not matched to a gene; V was cut back by 0 bases and J by 5 bases. This CDR3 is CASSLGTSGKNEQYF. CDR3 DNA sequence: TGTGCCAGCAGCTTGGGGACTAGCGGGAAGAACGAGCAGTACTTC.

This chain connects TRBV7-3 to TRBJ2-7; 14 nucleotides line up with TRBD2. V lost 4 bases to trimming and J lost 6 bases; unmatched junction nucleotides: 5. The germline V gene encodes CDR1 SGHTA and CDR2 FQGTGA. The length of the CDR3 is 15 residues. CDR3 residues: CASSSQGTSGSEQYF. The DNA for the CDR3 is TGTGCCAGCAGCTCTCAAGGGACTAGCGGGAGCGAGCAGTACTTC.

The chain links TRBV4-1 to TRBJ2-1; TRBD2 agrees at 7 bases. The CDR3 is 17 residues long. Trimming took 0 bases from V and 5 from J; bases not matched to a gene: 10. Germline V lookup: CDR1 MGHRA, CDR2 YSYEKL. The CDR3 here is CASSQDWSGISHNEQFF. The CDR3 DNA follows: TGCGCCAGCAGCCAAGATTGGAGCGGGATTTCTCACAATGAGCAGTTCTTC.